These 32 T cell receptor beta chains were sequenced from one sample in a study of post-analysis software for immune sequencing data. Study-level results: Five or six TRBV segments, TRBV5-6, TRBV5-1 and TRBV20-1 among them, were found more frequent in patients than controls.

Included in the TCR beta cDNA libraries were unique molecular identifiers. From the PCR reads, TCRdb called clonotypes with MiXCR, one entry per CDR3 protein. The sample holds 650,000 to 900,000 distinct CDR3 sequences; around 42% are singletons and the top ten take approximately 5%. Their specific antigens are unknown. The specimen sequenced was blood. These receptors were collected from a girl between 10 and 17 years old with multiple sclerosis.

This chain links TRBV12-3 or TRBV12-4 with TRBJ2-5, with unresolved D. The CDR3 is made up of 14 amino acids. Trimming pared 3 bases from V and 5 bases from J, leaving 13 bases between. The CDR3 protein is CASSFARGRETQYF. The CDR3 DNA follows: TGTGCCAGCAGTTTTGCGCGTGGGCGGGAGACCCAGTACTTC.

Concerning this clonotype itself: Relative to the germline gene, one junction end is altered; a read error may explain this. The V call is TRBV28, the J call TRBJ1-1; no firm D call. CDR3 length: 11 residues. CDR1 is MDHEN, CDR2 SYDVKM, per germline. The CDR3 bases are TGCGGGATCCAGATGAACACTGAAGCTTTCTTT. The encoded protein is CGIQMNTEAFF.

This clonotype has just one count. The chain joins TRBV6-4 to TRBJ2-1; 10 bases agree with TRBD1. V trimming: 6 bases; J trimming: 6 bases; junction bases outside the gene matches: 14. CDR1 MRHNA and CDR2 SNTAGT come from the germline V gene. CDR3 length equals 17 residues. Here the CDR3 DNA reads TGTGCCAGCAGCTCTCCTTTCCGGGACAGGGGCAGCAATGAGCAGTTCTTC. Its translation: CASSSPFRDRGSNEQFF.

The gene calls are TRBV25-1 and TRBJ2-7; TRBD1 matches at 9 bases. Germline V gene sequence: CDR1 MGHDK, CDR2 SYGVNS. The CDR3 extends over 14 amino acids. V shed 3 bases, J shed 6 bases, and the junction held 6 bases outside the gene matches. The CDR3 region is CASSEWTGEGEQYF. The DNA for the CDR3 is TGTGCCAGCAGTGAGTGGACAGGGGAAGGCGAGCAGTACTTC.

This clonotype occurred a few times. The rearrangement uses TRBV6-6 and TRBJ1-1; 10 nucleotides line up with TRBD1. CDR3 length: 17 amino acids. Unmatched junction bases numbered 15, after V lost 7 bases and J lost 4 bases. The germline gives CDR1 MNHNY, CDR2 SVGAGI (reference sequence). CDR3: CASTLQGQGVGGTEAFF. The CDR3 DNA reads TGTGCCAGCACCCTTCAAGGACAGGGGGTCGGGGGCACTGAAGCTTTCTTT.

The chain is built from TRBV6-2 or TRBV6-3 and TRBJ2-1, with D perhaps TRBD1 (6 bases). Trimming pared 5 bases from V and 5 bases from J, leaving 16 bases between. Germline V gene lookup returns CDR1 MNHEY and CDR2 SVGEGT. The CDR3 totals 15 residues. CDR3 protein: CASSPSGVPHNEQFF. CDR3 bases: TGTGCCAGCAGTCCGTCAGGGGTCCCCCACAATGAGCAGTTCTTC.

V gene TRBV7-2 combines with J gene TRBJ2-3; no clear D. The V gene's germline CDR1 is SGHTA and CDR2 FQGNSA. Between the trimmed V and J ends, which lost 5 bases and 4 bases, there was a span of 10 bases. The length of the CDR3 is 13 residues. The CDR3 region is CASSPPPADTQYF. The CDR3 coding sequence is TGTGCCAGCAGCCCCCCCCCGGCAGATACGCAGTATTTT.

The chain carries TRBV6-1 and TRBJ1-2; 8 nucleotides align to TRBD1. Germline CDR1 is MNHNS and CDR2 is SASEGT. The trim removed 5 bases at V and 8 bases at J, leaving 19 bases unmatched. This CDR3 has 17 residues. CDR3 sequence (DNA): TGTGCCAGCAGTAAAAGGGGATCCCAGGGGGCCTCGATCGGCTACACCTTC. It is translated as CASSKRGSQGASIGYTF.

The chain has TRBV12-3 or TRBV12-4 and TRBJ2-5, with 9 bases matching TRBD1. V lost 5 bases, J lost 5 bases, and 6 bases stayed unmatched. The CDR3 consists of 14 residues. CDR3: CASSQGTGMETQYF. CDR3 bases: TGTGCCAGCAGTCAGGGGACAGGGATGGAGACCCAGTACTTC.

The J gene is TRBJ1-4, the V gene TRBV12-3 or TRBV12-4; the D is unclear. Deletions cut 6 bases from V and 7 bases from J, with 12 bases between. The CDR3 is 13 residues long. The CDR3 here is CASSPGWGEKLFF. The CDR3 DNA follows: TGTGCCAGCAGCCCGGGGTGGGGTGAAAAACTGTTTTTT.

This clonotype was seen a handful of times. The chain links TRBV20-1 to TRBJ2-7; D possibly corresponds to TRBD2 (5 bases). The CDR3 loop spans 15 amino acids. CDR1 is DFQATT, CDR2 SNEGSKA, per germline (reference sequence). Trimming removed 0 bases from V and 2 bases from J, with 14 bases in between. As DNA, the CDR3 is TGCAGTGCTAGAGATCAGGAGGTTTCGGCCTACGAGCAGTACTTC. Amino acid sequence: CSARDQEVSAYEQYF.

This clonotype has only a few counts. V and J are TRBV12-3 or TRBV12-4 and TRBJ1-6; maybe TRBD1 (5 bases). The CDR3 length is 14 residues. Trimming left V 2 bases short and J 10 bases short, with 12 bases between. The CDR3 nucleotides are TGTGCCAGCAGTTTACGGCAGGGCGGGTCACCCCTCCACTTT. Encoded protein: CASSLRQGGSPLHF.

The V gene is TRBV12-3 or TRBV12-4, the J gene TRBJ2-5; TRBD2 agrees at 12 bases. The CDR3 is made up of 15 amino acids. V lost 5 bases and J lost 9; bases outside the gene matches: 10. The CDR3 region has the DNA TGTGCCAGCAGTGCAAAGACTAGCGGGGGTGAGGCCCAGTACTTC. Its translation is CASSAKTSGGEAQYF.

Written as DNA, the CDR3 is TGTGCCAGCTCACCTCGACAGGTCCAAGAGACCCAGTACTTC. Its translation: CASSPRQVQETQYF. V gene TRBV18 combines with J gene TRBJ2-5, with D perhaps matching TRBD1 (6 bases). Germline CDR1 is KGHSH and CDR2 is LQKENI. V gave up 3 bases and J gave up 1 base, with 9 bases separating them. This CDR3 region has 14 residues.

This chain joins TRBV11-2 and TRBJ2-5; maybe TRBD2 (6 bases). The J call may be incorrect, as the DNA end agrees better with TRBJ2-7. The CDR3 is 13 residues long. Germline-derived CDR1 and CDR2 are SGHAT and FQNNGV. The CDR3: CASSLASGLEQYF. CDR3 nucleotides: TGTGCCAGCAGCTTAGCGTCGGGACTCGAGCAGTACTTC.

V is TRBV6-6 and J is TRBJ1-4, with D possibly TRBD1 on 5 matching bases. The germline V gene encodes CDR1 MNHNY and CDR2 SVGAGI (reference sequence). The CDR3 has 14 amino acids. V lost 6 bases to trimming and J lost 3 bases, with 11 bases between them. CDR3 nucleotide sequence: TGTGCCAGCAGGCTACAGGTCGCTAATGAAAAACTGTTTTTT. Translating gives CASRLQVANEKLFF.

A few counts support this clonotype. CDR3 in amino acids: CASSVVEGGKGNNEQFF. The CDR3 DNA reads as TGTGCCAGCAGCGTAGTTGAGGGGGGAAAAGGCAACAATGAGCAGTTCTTC. This chain connects TRBV9 to TRBJ2-1; either TRBD1 or TRBD2 may fit D (6 bases each). The CDR3 extends over 17 amino acids. Germline V lookup: CDR1 SGDLS, CDR2 YYNGEE. Trimming cost V 0 bases and J 5 bases, with 18 bases left between them.

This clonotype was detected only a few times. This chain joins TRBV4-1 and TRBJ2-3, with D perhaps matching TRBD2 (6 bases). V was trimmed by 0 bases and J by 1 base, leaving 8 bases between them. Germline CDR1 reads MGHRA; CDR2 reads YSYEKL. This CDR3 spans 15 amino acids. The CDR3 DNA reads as TGCGCCAGCAGCCAAGACGCTAGCGGCACAGATACGCAGTATTTT. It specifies CASSQDASGTDTQYF.

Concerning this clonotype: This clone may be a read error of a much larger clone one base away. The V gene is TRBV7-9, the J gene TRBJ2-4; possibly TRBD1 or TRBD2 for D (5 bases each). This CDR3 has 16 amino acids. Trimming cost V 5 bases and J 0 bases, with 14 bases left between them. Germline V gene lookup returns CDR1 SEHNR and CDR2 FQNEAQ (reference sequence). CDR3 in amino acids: CASSTRDLPAKNIQYF. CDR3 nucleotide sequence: TGTGCCAGCAGCACCCGGGACCTTCCAGCCAAAAACATTCAGTACTTC.

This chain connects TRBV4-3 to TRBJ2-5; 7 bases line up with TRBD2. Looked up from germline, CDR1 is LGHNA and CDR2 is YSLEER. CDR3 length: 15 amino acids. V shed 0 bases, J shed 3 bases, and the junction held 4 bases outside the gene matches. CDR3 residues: CASSQDFLAEETQYF. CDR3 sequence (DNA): TGCGCCAGCAGCCAAGATTTCCTAGCGGAAGAGACCCAGTACTTC.

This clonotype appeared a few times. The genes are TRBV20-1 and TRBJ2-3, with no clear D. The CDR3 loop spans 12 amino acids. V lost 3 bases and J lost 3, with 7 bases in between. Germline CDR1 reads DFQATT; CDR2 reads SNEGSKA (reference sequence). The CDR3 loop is CSASILTDTQYF. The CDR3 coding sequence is TGCAGTGCTAGCATTTTGACAGATACGCAGTATTTT.

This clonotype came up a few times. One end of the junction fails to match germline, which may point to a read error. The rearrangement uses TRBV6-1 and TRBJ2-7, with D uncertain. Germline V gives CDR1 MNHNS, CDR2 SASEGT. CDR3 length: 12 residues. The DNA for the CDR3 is TGTGCCAGCAGTGCCCTCTCCGACGAGCAGTACTTC. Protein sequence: CASSALSDEQYF.

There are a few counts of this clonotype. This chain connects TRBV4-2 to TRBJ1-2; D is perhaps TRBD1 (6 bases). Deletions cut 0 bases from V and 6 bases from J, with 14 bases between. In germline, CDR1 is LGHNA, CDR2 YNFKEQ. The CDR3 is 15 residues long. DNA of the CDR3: TGTGCCAGCAGCCAAGATGGGGCGGGGGGCGATGGCTACACCTTC. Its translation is CASSQDGAGGDGYTF.

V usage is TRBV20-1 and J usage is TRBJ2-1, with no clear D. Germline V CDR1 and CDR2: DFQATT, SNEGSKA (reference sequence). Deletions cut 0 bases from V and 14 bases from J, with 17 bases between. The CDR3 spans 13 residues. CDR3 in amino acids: CSARDRYSVREFF. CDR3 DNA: TGCAGTGCTAGAGATCGGTATTCAGTTAGGGAGTTCTTC.

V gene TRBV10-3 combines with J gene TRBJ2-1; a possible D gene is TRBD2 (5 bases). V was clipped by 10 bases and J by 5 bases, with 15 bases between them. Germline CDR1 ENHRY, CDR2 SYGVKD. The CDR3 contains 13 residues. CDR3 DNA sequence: TGTGCCACCAAGACATCGGAGGACAATGAGCAGTTCTTC. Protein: CATKTSEDNEQFF.

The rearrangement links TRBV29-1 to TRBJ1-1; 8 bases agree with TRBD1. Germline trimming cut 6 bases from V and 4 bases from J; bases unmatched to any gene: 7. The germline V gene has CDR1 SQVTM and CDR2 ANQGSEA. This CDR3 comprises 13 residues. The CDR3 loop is CSVALQGGTEAFF. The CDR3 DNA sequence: TGCAGCGTCGCGTTACAGGGGGGCACTGAAGCTTTCTTT. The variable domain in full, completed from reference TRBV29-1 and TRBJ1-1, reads SAVISQKPSRDICQRGTSLTIQCQVDSQVTMMFWYRQQPGQSLTLIATANQGSEATYESGFVIDKFPISRPNLTFSTLTVSNMSPEDSSIYLCSVALQGGTEAFFGQGTRLTVV.

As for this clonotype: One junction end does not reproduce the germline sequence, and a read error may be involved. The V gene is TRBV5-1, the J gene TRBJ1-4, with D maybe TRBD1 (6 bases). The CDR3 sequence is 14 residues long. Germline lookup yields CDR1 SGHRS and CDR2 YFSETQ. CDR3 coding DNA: TGCGCCAGCAGCCTGACAGGAATTAATAAAAAACTGTTTTTT. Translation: CASSLTGINKKLFF.

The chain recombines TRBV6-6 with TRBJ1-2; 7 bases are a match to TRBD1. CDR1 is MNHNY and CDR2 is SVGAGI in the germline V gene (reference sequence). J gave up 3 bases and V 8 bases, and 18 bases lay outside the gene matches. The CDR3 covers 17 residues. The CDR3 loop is CASVAQGIIGYDYGYTF. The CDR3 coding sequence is TGTGCCAGCGTCGCACAGGGGATCATTGGATATGACTATGGCTACACCTTC.

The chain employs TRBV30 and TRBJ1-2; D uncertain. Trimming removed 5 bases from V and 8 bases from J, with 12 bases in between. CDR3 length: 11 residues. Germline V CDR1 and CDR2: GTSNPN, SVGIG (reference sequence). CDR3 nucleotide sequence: TGTGCCTGGGAGTTTTCGGAAGGCTACACCTTC. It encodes CAWEFSEGYTF.

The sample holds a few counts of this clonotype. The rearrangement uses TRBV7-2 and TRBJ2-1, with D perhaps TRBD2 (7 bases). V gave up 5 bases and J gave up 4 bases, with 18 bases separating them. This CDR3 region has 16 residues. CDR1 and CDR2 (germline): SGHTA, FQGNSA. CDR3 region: CASSPGGLAVYNEQFF. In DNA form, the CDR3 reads TGTGCCAGCAGCCCCGGGGGGCTAGCGGTGTACAATGAGCAGTTCTTC.

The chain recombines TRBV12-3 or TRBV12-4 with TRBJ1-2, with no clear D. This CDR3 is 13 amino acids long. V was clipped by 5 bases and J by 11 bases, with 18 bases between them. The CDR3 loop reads CASSQTLVSGYTF. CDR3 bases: TGTGCCAGCAGTCAGACCCTCGTTTCTGGGTACACCTTC.

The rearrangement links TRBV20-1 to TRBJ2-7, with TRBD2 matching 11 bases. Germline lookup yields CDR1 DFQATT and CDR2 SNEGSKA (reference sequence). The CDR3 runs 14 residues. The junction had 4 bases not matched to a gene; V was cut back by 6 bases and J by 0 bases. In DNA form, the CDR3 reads TGCAGTGCCCCGGGGACTAGCGGCTCCTACGAGCAGTACTTC. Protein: CSAPGTSGSYEQYF.